The sequence of this T cell receptor (beta chain) was determined in a study of T cell repertoires in cytomegalovirus infection (dated by TCRdb to about 2019). Looking at the study overall: Alongside well-studied HLA-B-restricted epitopes, the peptide stimulations were aimed at recently identified HLA-C-restricted CMV epitopes, whose presentation resists viral immunomodulation. Donor HLA type was relevant to the analysis, as public TCR beta signatures indicated carriage of CMV infection together with the matching HLA type. Results the study describes overall, beyond this receptor: Carriers of CMV infection plus the relevant HLA type were discriminated by the cumulative frequency of public TCR beta family members in the study cohort and in an independent roughly 340-donor cohort. In the ex vivo response, HLA-C-restricted CMV-specific TCR beta clonotypes were dominant, and in two of eight donors the single most frequent clonotype came from this HLA-C-restricted group.

This clonotype was recorded a few times. The specificity of this receptor is unknown. No much larger clone exists at a distance of one base, and base qualities are not known. The CDR3 numbers 15 residues from cysteine through phenylalanine. The only DNA kept is the CDR3, 45 bases in frame from the first base. CDR1 and CDR2 (SGHTA, FQGNSA) derive from the germline V gene. V ends up 0 bases short and J 10 bases short, with an unmatched junction base count of 8. TCRdb shows the sequencer as Illumina HiSeq 1500. TCRdb reanalyzed the raw reads on its own, using fastp at Q25 for trimming and MiXCR for clone calling, and kept in-frame beta chains. Rows merge per CDR3 protein into single entries with the most common DNA and genes. This sample has hundreds of thousands of distinct CDR3 sequences in its table, and 30% to 40% of those were observed once. Of the sample, around a sixth is held by the ten largest clones.

Explained via the paper, the treatment or condition label denotes: in vitro stimulation with specific CMV peptide epitopes to enrich CMV-specific T cells. Sequences were derived from cultured PBMCs, sampled from culture after CMV antigen stimulation. Recombination linked TRBV7-2 to TRBJ2-1, and TRBD2 aligns with 8 junction nucleotides. This sequence originates from a human donor in good health (CMV status not recorded). Some clones in this sample may be carry-over from other donors' samples. The CDR3 protein: CASSLAGLGFGEQFF. The nucleotides are TGTGCCAGCAGCTTAGCGGGACTAGGGTTCGGGGAGCAGTTCTTC.